The 23 T cell receptor beta chains below all came from one sample that was sequenced in a study of neurological immune-mediated disorders. One entry per CDR3 protein results from TCRdb running MiXCR on the 5' RACE reads. The sample yields about 60,000 distinct CDR3 sequences, about 3.7% seen once. Material: PBMCs. These receptors came from a woman between 50 and 59 years old with multiple sclerosis.

The sample holds many counts of this clonotype. CDR3 sequence reads: CASSLETANYGYTF. The CDR3 bases are TGCGCCAGCAGCTTGGAAACAGCCAACTATGGCTACACCTTC. This chain connects TRBV5-1 to TRBJ1-2; D unclear. The CDR3 sequence is 14 residues long. Germline V lookup: CDR1 SGHRS, CDR2 YFSETQ. The V end was cut by 0 bases, the J end by 2 bases, with 8 bases between.

This clonotype was detected ten times or more. J is TRBJ1-1 and V is TRBV6-6; D remains ambiguous. This CDR3 comprises 14 residues. In germline, CDR1 is MNHNY, CDR2 SVGAGI (reference sequence). Trimming took 6 bases from V and 2 from J, leaving 13 bases between them. The CDR3 loop is CASRGSTENTEAFF. The DNA of the CDR3 is TGTGCCAGCAGAGGGTCTACAGAAAACACTGAAGCTTTCTTT.

This clonotype was recorded a few times. The V call is TRBV12-3 or TRBV12-4, the J call TRBJ2-1; D is perhaps TRBD1 (6 bases). Trimming removed 5 bases at V and 6 bases at J, with 14 bases between. The CDR3 totals 14 residues. CDR3 sequence: CASSRDRIANEQFF. For the CDR3, the DNA is TGTGCCAGCAGTCGCGACAGGATTGCCAATGAGCAGTTCTTC.

This clonotype was counted many times. The rearrangement joins TRBV4-3 to TRBJ1-1; 11 bases align to TRBD1. V was clipped by 3 bases and J by 6 bases; unmatched bases: 12. Germline CDR1 is LGHNA and CDR2 is YSLEER. This CDR3 spans 17 amino acids. CDR3 bases: TGCGCCAGCAGCCACCTAGGACAGGGGGCGAAACGGGCTGAAGCTTTCTTT. Translated: CASSHLGQGAKRAEAFF.

In this sample, this clonotype turned up many times. V gene TRBV20-1 combines with J gene TRBJ2-2, with 10 bases fitting TRBD1. V trimming: 1 base; J trimming: 5 bases; junction bases outside the gene matches: 4. The CDR3 length is 15 residues. Germline CDR1 is DFQATT and CDR2 is SNEGSKA (reference sequence). CDR3 in amino acids: CSARVPGQGTGELFF. CDR3 DNA: TGCAGTGCTAGAGTCCCGGGACAGGGGACCGGGGAGCTGTTTTTT.

This clonotype was counted at least ten times. This chain connects TRBV7-3 to TRBJ2-1; no definite D call. V gave up 1 base and J gave up 6 bases, with 4 bases separating them. This CDR3 has 12 residues. In germline, CDR1 is SGHTA, CDR2 FQGTGA. In DNA, the CDR3 is TGTGCCAGCAGCTTAAGTAGCAATGAGCAGTTCTTC. Translating gives CASSLSSNEQFF.

There are many counts of this clonotype. This chain joins TRBV3-1 and TRBJ1-2, with D tentatively TRBD1 (5 bases). The CDR3 runs 15 residues. Germline V gene data show CDR1 as LGHDT and CDR2 as YNNKEL (reference sequence). Trimming left V 1 base short and J 2 bases short, with 11 bases between. The DNA of the CDR3 is TGTGCCAGCAGCCAAGGAAAATCAGGGAACTATGGCTACACCTTC. As protein: CASSQGKSGNYGYTF.

There are many counts of this clonotype. The CDR3 DNA reads TGCAGTGCCACGCTGGGACAGCACTACGAGCAGTACTTC. It yields the protein CSATLGQHYEQYF. V usage is TRBV20-1 and J usage is TRBJ2-7; 7 positions match TRBD1. V shed 6 bases, J shed 3 bases, and the junction held 8 bases outside the gene matches. The CDR3 is 13 amino acids. Germline V gene data show CDR1 as DFQATT and CDR2 as SNEGSKA (reference sequence).

This clonotype was seen at least ten times. The chain is built from TRBV4-1 and TRBJ2-7, with TRBD1 matching over 7 bases. This CDR3 has 15 residues. Per germline, CDR1 MGHRA and CDR2 YSYEKL. The ends lost 1 base at V and 0 bases at J; junction bases unmatched: 3. Here the CDR3 reads CASSQGQGSSYEQYF. For the CDR3, the DNA is TGCGCCAGCAGCCAAGGACAGGGAAGCTCCTACGAGCAGTACTTC.

At least ten counts were recorded for this clonotype. The chain joins TRBV5-1 to TRBJ2-1; no firm D call. V lost 0 bases and J 3 bases, leaving 10 bases between the germline ends. Germline V lookup: CDR1 SGHRS, CDR2 YFSETQ. This CDR3 has 15 residues. As DNA, the CDR3 is TGCGCCAGCAGCTTGGCCCAGGCCCTCTACAATGAGCAGTTCTTC. Translating it yields CASSLAQALYNEQFF.

In this sample, this clonotype turned up many times. The V gene is TRBV6-1, the J gene TRBJ2-1; D tentatively reads TRBD1 or TRBD2 (5 bases each). Trimming cost V 6 bases and J 12 bases, with 18 bases left between them. This CDR3 region has 13 residues. Germline V gene data show CDR1 as MNHNS and CDR2 as SASEGT. This CDR3 reads CASSPGTGTRQFF. CDR3 nucleotide sequence: TGTGCCAGCAGCCCCGGGACGGGAACGCGGCAGTTCTTC.

In this sample, this clonotype turned up a few times. The rearrangement uses TRBV5-1 and TRBJ2-7; 13 bases are a match to TRBD2. CDR3 length: 19 residues. Trimming cost V 0 bases and J 4 bases; bases outside gene matches: 13. The germline V gene encodes CDR1 SGHRS and CDR2 YFSETQ. The CDR3 nucleotides read TGCGCCAGCAGCTTGGTGATCCAGAGACTAGCGGGAGGCAGATACGAGCAGTACTTC. Translated: CASSLVIQRLAGGRYEQYF.

The sample holds many counts of this clonotype. The chain couples TRBV29-1 to TRBJ2-5; TRBD1 matches 11 bases. V gave up 6 bases and J gave up 1 base; unmatched junction bases: 4. From germline, CDR1 is SQVTM and CDR2 ANQGSEA. This CDR3 has 14 amino acids. The CDR3 reads CSVGQGGSQETQYF. In DNA, the CDR3 is TGCAGCGTGGGACAGGGGGGGAGCCAAGAGACCCAGTACTTC.

Ten or more counts support this clonotype. This chain links TRBV5-6 with TRBJ2-7, with D possibly being TRBD2 (5 bases). Germline-derived CDR1 and CDR2 are SGHDT and YYEEEE. Trimming stripped 4 bases from V and 0 bases from J, with 11 bases between. This CDR3 has 14 amino acids. The CDR3 sequence: CASSHSGISYEQYF. CDR3 nucleotide sequence: TGTGCCAGCAGCCACTCGGGAATCTCCTACGAGCAGTACTTC.

This clonotype was seen repeatedly, ten times or more. This chain connects TRBV14 to TRBJ1-1, with D perhaps matching TRBD1 (6 bases). The V gene lost 2 bases and the J gene lost 11 bases, with 12 bases spanning the gap. This CDR3 spans 12 amino acids. Germline CDR1 and CDR2: SGHDN and FVKESK. CDR3 bases: TGTGCCAGCAGCCAAATGGGGGCTGTGGCTTTCTTT. As protein: CASSQMGAVAFF.

Ten or more counts support this clonotype. The DNA for the CDR3 is TGTGCCAGCAGCTTATGGGAGGGCCAAGATACGCAGTATTTT. It specifies CASSLWEGQDTQYF. The chain couples TRBV7-9 to TRBJ2-3; 7 bases are shared with TRBD2. Trimming cost V 2 bases and J 5 bases; bases outside gene matches: 4. The CDR3 is made up of 14 amino acids. Per germline, CDR1 SEHNR and CDR2 FQNEAQ (reference sequence).

This clonotype is medium-sized (0.01 to 0.1%) in the sample. This chain joins TRBV7-2 and TRBJ2-1, with no clear D. The germline gives CDR1 SGHTA, CDR2 FQGNSA. The V and J ends lost 1 base and 5 bases respectively, with 15 bases between them. There are 16 residues in the CDR3. CDR3 sequence: CASSLELARLHNEQFF. The DNA of the CDR3 is TGTGCCAGCAGCTTAGAACTGGCCCGATTACACAATGAGCAGTTCTTC.

This clonotype was seen ten or more times. V usage is TRBV7-9 and J usage is TRBJ2-5, with TRBD1 as a possible D gene (5 bases). V lost 2 bases and J lost 4, with 14 bases in between. Germline loops: CDR1 SEHNR, CDR2 FQNEAQ (reference sequence). The CDR3 totals 15 residues. CDR3 nucleotides: TGTGCCAGCAGCTTAAGGGGCGCAAGATTAGAGACCCAGTACTTC. Protein product: CASSLRGARLETQYF.

This clonotype was seen ten or more times. The rearrangement links TRBV2 to TRBJ2-7, with D maybe TRBD1 (6 bases). Germline V gene sequence: CDR1 SNHLY, CDR2 FYNNEI. Trimming shortened V by 8 bases and J by 5 bases, and 13 bases separated the two germline ends. This CDR3 region has 12 residues. The CDR3 sequence: CASGQSSHEQYF. The DNA for the CDR3 is TGTGCCAGCGGACAGTCTTCCCACGAGCAGTACTTC. The full variable domain, rest sourced from reference TRBV2 and TRBJ2-7, is EPEVTQTPSHQVTQMGQEVILRCVPISNHLYFYWYRQILGQKVEFLVSFYNNEISEKSEIFDDQFSVERPDGSNFTLKIRSTKLEDSAMYFCASGQSSHEQYFGPGTRLTVT.

This clonotype was counted at least ten times. The rearrangement uses TRBV7-2 and TRBJ2-7, with D perhaps TRBD1 or TRBD2 (5 bases each). The V gene's germline CDR1 is SGHTA and CDR2 FQGNSA. V was trimmed by 5 bases and J by 5 bases, leaving 19 bases between them. This CDR3 region has 15 residues. Here the CDR3 reads CASSPGTLTVDEQYF. The CDR3, as DNA: TGTGCCAGCAGCCCCGGGACCTTAACGGTCGACGAGCAGTACTTC.

Many counts were recorded for this clonotype. The chain uses TRBV4-3 and TRBJ2-2; a weak D match, TRBD1 (5 bases). Trimming pared 2 bases from V and 5 bases from J, leaving 12 bases between. CDR3 length: 15 residues. Germline CDR1 is LGHNA and CDR2 is YSLEER. This chain's CDR3 is CASSQTGHETGELFF. As DNA, the CDR3 is TGCGCCAGCAGCCAAACCGGACACGAAACCGGGGAGCTGTTTTTT.

The rearrangement links TRBV19 to TRBJ2-1; D call uncertain. The CDR3 runs to 13 residues. The ends were cut back, 6 bases at V and 4 bases at J, with 10 bases in the middle. Germline V gene data show CDR1 as LNHDA and CDR2 as SQIVND (reference sequence). The CDR3 DNA sequence: TGTGCCAGTAGCCTAACTCCTTACAATGAGCAGTTCTTC. It yields the protein CASSLTPYNEQFF.

At least ten counts were recorded for this clonotype. In DNA, the CDR3 is TGCGCCAGCAGCCAAGACACAGGGTTTGAGACCCAGTACTTC. Residues: CASSQDTGFETQYF. V and J are TRBV4-3 and TRBJ2-5; the D gene is possibly TRBD1 (6 bases). With 0 bases removed from V and 5 bases from J, the gap between germline ends came to 10 bases. This CDR3 spans 14 amino acids. From germline, CDR1 is LGHNA and CDR2 YSLEER.